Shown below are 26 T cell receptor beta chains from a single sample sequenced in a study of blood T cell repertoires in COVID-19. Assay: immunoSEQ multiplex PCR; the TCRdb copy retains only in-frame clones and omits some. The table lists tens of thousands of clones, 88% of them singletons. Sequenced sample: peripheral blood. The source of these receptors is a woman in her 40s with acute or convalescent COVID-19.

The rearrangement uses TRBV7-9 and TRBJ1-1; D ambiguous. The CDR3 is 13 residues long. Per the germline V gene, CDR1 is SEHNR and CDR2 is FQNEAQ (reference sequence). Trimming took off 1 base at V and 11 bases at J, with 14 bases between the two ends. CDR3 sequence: CASSLGGQLGAFF. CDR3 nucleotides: TGTGCCAGCAGCTTAGGAGGGCAGCTGGGGGCTTTCTTT.

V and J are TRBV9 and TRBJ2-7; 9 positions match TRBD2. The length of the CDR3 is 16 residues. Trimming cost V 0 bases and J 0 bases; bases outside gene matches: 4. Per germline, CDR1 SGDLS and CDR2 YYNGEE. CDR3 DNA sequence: TGTGCCAGCAGCGTAGACGCGGGAGGGAGCTCCTACGAGCAGTACTTC. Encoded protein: CASSVDAGGSSYEQYF.

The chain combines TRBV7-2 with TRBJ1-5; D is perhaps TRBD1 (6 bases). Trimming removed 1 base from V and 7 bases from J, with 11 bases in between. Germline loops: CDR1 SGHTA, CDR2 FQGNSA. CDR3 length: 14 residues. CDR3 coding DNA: TGTGCCAGCAGCTTAGAAGGGGGACCCCAGCCCCAGCATTTT. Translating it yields CASSLEGGPQPQHF.

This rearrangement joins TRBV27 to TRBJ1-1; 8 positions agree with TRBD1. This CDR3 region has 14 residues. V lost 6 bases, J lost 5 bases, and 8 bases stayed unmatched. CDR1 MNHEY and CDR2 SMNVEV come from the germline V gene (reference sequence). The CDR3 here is CASRDRALGTEAFF. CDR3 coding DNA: TGTGCCAGCAGGGACAGGGCCCTTGGGACTGAAGCTTTCTTT.

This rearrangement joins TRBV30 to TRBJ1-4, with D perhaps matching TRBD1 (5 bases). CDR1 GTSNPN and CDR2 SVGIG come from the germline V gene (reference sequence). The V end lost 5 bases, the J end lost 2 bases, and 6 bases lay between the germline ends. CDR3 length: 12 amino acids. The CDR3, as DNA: TGTGCCTGGTCAGGGACTAATGAAAAACTGTTTTTT. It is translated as CAWSGTNEKLFF.

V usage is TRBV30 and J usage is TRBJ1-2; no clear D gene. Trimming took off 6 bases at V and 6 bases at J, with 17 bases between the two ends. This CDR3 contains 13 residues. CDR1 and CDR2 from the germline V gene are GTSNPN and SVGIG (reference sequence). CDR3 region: CACSETGYDGYTF. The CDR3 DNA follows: TGTGCCTGTTCGGAGACGGGATACGATGGCTACACCTTC.

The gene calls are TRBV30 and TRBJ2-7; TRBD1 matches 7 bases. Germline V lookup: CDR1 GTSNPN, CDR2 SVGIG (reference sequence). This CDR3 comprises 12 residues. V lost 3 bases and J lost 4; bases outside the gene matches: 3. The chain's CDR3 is CAWRHRGYEQYF. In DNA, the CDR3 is TGTGCCTGGAGGCACAGGGGATACGAGCAGTACTTC.

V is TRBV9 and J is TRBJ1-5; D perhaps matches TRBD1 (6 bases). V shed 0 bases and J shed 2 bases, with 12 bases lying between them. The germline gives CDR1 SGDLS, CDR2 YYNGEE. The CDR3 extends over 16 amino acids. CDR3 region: CASSVGEGGRNQPQHF. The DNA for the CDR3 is TGTGCCAGCAGCGTAGGTGAAGGGGGACGCAATCAGCCCCAGCATTTT.

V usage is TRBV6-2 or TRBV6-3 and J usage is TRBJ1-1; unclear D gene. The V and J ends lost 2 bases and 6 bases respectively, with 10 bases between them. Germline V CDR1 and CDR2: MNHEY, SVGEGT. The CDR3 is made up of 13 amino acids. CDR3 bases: TGTGCCAGCAGTTACGAAGGAGTCGCTGAAGCTTTCTTT. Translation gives CASSYEGVAEAFF.

The DNA for the CDR3 is TGCGCCAGCAGGCCCAGCGGGAGGGGGAATGAGCAGTTCTTC. Encoded protein: CASRPSGRGNEQFF. This chain uses TRBV5-1 with TRBJ2-1; 10 nucleotides match TRBD2. The CDR3 spans 14 residues. The germline V gene encodes CDR1 SGHRS and CDR2 YFSETQ. V shed 5 bases and J 7 bases; nucleotides not matched to a gene: 6.

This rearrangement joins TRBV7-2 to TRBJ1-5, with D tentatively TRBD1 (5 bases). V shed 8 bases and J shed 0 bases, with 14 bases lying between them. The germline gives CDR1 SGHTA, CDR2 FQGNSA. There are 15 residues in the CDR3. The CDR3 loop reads CASQWGVHSNQPQHF. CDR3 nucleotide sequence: TGTGCCAGCCAATGGGGGGTTCATAGCAATCAGCCCCAGCATTTT.

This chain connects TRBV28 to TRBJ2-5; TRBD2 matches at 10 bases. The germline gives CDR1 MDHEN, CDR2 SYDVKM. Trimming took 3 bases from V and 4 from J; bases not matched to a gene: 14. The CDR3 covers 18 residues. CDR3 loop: CASSFVRTSGVRGETQYF. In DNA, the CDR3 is TGTGCCAGCAGTTTTGTTCGGACTAGCGGAGTAAGGGGAGAGACCCAGTACTTC.

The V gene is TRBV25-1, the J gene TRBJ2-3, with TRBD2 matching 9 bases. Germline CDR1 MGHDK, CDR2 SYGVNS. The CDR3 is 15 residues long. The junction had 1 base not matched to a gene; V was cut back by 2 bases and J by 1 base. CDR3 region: CASSEKRGGTDTQYF. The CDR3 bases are TGTGCCAGCAGTGAAAAGCGGGGGGGCACAGATACGCAGTATTTT.

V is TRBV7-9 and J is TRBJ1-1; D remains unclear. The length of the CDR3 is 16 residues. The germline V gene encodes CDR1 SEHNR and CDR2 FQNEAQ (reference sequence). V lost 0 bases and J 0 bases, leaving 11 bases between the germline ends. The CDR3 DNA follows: TGTGCCAGCAGCTTAGCGCTGAGGGCCCTGAACACTGAAGCTTTCTTT. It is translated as CASSLALRALNTEAFF.

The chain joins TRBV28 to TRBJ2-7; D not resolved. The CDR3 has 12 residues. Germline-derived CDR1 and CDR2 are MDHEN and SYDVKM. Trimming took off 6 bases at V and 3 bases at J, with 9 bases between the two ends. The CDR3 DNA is TGTGCCAGCAGGACAATCAACTACGAGCAGTACTTC. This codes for CASRTINYEQYF.

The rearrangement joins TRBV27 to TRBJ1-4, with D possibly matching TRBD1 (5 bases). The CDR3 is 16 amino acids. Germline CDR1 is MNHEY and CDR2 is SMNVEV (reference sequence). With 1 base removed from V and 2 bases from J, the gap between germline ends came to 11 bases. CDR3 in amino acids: CASSLLGRATNEKLFF. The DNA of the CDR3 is TGTGCCAGCAGTTTATTGGGCAGGGCCACTAATGAAAAACTGTTTTTT.

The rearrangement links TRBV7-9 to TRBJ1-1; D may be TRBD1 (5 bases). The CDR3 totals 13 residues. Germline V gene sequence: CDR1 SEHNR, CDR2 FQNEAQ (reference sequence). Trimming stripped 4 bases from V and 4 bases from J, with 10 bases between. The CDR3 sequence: CASSSDTSTEAFF. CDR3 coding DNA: TGTGCCAGCAGCTCGGACACATCCACTGAAGCTTTCTTT.

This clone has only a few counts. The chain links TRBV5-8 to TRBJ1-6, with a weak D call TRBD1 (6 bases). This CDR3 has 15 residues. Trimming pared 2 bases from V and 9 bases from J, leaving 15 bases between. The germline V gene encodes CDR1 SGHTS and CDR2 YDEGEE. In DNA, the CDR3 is TGTGCCAGCAGCTTAAGGGGGTTCCTTGGTTCACCCCTCCACTTT. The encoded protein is CASSLRGFLGSPLHF.

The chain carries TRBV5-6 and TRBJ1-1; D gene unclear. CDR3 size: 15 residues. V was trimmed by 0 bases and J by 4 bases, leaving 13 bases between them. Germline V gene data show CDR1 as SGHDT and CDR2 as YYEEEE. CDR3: CASSLDVHGSTEAFF. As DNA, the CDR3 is TGTGCCAGCAGCTTGGACGTACATGGGAGCACTGAAGCTTTCTTT.

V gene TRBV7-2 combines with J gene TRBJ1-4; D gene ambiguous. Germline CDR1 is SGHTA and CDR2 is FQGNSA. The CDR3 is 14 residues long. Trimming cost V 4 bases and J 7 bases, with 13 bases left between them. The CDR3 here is CASSSGILGEKLFF. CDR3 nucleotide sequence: TGTGCCAGCAGCTCCGGGATATTAGGTGAAAAACTGTTTTTT.

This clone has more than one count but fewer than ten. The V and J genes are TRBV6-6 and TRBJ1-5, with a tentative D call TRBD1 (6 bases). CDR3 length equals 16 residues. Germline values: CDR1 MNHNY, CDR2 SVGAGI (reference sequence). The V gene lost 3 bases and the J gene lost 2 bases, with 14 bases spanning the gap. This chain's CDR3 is CASSYGQGSGNQPQHF. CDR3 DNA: TGTGCCAGCAGTTATGGGCAGGGGTCTGGCAATCAGCCCCAGCATTTT.

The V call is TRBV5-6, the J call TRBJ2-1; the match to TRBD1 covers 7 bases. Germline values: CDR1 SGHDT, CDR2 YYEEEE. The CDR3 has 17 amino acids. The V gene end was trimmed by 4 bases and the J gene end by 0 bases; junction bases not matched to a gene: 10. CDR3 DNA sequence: TGTGCCAGCAGCCCCCCGACAGGGCTTAGCTCCTACAATGAGCAGTTCTTC. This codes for CASSPPTGLSSYNEQFF.

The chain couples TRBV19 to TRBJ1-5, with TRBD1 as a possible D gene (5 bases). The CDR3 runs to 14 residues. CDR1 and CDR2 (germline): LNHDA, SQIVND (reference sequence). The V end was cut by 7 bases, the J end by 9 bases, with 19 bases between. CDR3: CASNPGGTRGPQHF. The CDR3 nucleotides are TGTGCCAGTAACCCGGGGGGGACCCGCGGGCCCCAGCATTTT.

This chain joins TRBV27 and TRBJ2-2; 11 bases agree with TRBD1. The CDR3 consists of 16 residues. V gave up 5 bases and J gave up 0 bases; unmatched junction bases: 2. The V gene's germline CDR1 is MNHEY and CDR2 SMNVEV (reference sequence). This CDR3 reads CASSRTGGANTGELFF. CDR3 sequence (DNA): TGTGCCAGCAGTCGGACAGGGGGCGCGAACACCGGGGAGCTGTTTTTT.

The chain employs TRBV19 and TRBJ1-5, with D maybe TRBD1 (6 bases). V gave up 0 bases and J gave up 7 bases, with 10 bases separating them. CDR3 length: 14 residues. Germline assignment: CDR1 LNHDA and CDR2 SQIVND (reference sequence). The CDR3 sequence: CASSIEGAGQPQHF. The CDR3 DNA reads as TGTGCCAGTAGTATAGAGGGGGCAGGACAGCCCCAGCATTTT.

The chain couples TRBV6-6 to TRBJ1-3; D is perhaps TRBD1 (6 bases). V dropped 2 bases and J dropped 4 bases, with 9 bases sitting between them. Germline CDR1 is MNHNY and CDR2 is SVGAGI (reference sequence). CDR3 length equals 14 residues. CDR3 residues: CASSYGGGGNTIYF. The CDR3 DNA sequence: TGTGCCAGCAGTTACGGGGGCGGCGGAAACACCATATATTTT.